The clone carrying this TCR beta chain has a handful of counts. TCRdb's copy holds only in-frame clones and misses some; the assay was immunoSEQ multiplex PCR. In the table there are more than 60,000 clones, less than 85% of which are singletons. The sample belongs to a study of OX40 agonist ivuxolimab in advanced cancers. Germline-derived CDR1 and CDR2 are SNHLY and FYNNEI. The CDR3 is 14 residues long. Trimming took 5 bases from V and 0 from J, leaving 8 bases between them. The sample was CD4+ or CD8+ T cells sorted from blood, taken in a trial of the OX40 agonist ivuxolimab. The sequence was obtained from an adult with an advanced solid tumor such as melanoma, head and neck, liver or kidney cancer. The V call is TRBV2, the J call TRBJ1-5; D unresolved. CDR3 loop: CASSKQYSNQPQHF. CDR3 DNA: TGTGCCAGCAGTAAACAGTATAGCAATCAGCCCCAGCATTTT. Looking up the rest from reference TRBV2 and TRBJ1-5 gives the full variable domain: EPEVTQTPSHQVTQMGQEVILRCVPISNHLYFYWYRQILGQKVEFLVSFYNNEISEKSEIFDDQFSVERPDGSNFTLKIRSTKLEDSAMYFCASSKQYSNQPQHFGDGTRLSIL.